This TCR beta chain was recovered during a study of cytomegalovirus exposure and HLA in healthy donors. Primers: 60 Vbeta forward and 13 Jbeta reverse. The table came from immunoSEQ multiplex PCR; TCRdb's copy has only in-frame clones and leaves some out. Of over 150,000 clones listed, 75% are singletons. The germline CDR1 and CDR2 sequences are GTSNPN and SVGIG (reference sequence). The CDR3 sequence is 14 residues long. V was cut by 1 base and J by 3 bases, with 11 bases left in between. The chain joins TRBV30 to TRBJ2-3; D possibly corresponds to TRBD2 (6 bases). The source of this sequence is a male donor in good health and CMV-seronegative. The sample taken for sequencing was PBMCs. The CDR3 DNA reads as TGTGCCTGGAGTGGGAGGGCCGTAACAGATACGCAGTATTTT. This translates into CAWSGRAVTDTQYF.